The sequence of this T cell receptor beta chain was determined in a study of somatic mutations in cytotoxic T cells in rheumatoid arthritis (dated by TCRdb to about 2017). With regard to the full study: Peripheral blood (just under 31 ml EDTA) was collected from patients immediately after diagnosis and before any treatment began. TCRB deep sequencing was performed for roughly 69 rheumatoid arthritis patients and approximately 18 healthy controls. A FACSAria II or Sony SH800 was used to flow-sort some V beta antibody-stained T-cell populations at nearly 100% purity, and TCRB sequencing was also done on sorted V beta1+ cells. Patients and controls did not essentially differ in median age, which was nearly identical between the groups. Whether expanded CD8+ T-cell clones in untreated, newly diagnosed rheumatoid arthritis carry somatic mutations was the study question, and clonality was characterized with TCRB deep sequencing.

Positive magnetic bead selection on an AutoMACS was used to isolate CD4+ and CD8+ cells, with flow cytometry used to check purity. After a first flow cytometry screen using a TCR V beta antibody panel, clonal expansions were characterized through TCRB deep sequencing of sorted CD8+ fractions. Peripheral blood mononuclear cells were isolated by Ficoll-Paque PLUS density gradient separation. Nucleospin Tissue or Tissue XS kits were used to extract DNA from CD4-enriched, CD8-enriched or PBMC samples, and a Qubit 2.0 fluorometer was used for quantification. The immunoSEQ assay was applied to genomic DNA for TCRB CDR3 sequencing. The source study handled its data this way. Patient CD8+ clones larger than 1% were compared against published virus-specific TCRB sequences, and only a few matched. The analyses included only productive TCRB rearrangements. Clonality was calculated as a Shannon entropy-based productive clonality index, and a clone was defined by a unique TCRB CDR3 sequence. To calculate repertoire overlap between two samples, the template counts of each clone were considered relative to each sample's total templates. A correlation with a Spearman r of roughly 0.66 was found between V-gene usage by flow cytometry and V-gene usage by TCRB sequencing. TCRdb limited this immuneACCESS table to in-frame rearrangements with V and J called. A share of clones is missing; checked studies link under half to unresolved V genes, and the rest is unexplained. The V and J calls and the clone size are those of that table, but D and trimming were determined from the DNA. The sample contains about 4,000 clones, around 80% of them found a single time. Clones ranked in the top ten supply around 67% of the sample.

General findings and caveats noted by the study authors: The slight underrepresentation of TRBV07 in patients was not corrected for multiple comparisons. In patients, CD8+ clonality rose with age (Spearman r ≈ 0.49), which was not the case in healthy controls. CD8+ T-cell clonality did not differ significantly between rheumatoid arthritis patients and age-matched healthy controls. It was unknown which antigens the expanded CD8+ clones targeted, and their absence from virus-specific databases did not exclude viral specificity. In about an eighth of the roughly 65 patients, more than 20% of CD8+ cells belonged to the largest CD8+ clone, while several identical CD8+ TCRB sequences were shared between blood and synovial fluid.

This clone was detected only a few times. The clone's antigen remains unknown. The sample holds no much larger clone one base away, and base qualities are not on file. The junction shows trimming of 6 bases on V and 1 base on J, plus 7 bases between the germline ends. From the germline V gene (reference sequence), CDR1 is LNHDA and CDR2 is SQIVND. Reading from cysteine to phenylalanine, the CDR3 counts 13 amino acids. The only DNA kept is the CDR3, 39 bases in frame from the first base. The chain links TRBV19 with TRBJ2-1; the D gene cannot be named for sure. Sequencing input: CD8+ T cells sorted from blood. This TCR came from a man aged 35 to 55 with rheumatoid arthritis. CDR3 protein: CASSSNSYNEQFF. The nucleotide sequence is TGTGCCAGTAGCAGTAATTCCTACAATGAGCAGTTCTTC.